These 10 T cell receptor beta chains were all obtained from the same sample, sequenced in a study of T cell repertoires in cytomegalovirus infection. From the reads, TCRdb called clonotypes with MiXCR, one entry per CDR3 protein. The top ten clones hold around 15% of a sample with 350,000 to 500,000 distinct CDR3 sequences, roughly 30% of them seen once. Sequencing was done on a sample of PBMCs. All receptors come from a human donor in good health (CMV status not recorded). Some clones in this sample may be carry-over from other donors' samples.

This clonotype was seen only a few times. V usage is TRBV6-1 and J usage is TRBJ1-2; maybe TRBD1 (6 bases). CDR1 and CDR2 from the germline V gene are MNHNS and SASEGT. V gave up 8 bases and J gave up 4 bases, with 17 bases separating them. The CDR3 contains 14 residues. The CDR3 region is CASGIGQPVYGYTF. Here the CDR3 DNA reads TGTGCCAGCGGAATTGGACAGCCCGTCTATGGCTACACCTTC.

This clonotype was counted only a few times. DNA for the CDR3: TGTGCCAGCAGCTCCCGGGGCCTCTACAATGAGCAGTTCTTC. Its protein product is CASSSRGLYNEQFF. This chain joins TRBV7-2 and TRBJ2-1, with D perhaps given as TRBD1 or TRBD2 (5 bases each). Germline V gives CDR1 SGHTA, CDR2 FQGNSA. The germline V and J ends were trimmed by 4 bases and 3 bases, with 10 bases remaining between them. This CDR3 contains 14 residues. Filled out from reference TRBV7-2 and TRBJ2-1, the complete variable domain reads GAGVSQSPSNKVTEKGKDVELRCDPISGHTALYWYRQSLGQGLEFLIYFQGNSAPDKSGLPSDRFSAERTGGSVSTLTIQRTQQEDSAVYLCASSSRGLYNEQFFGPGTRLTVL.

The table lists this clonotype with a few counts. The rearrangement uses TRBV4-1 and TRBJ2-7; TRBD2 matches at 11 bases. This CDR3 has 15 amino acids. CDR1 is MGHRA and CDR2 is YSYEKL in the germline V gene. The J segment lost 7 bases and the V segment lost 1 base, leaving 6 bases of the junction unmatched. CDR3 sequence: CASSQVALAGEEQYF. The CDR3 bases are TGCGCCAGCAGCCAAGTAGCACTAGCGGGGGAAGAGCAGTACTTC.

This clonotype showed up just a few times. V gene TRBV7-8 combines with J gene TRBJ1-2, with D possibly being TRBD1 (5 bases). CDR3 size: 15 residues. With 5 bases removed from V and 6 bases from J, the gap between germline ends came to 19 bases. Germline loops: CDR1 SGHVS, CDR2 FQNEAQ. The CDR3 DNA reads TGTGCCAGCAGCGCCGGGGGATCCTCATATCATGGCTACACCTTC. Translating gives CASSAGGSSYHGYTF.

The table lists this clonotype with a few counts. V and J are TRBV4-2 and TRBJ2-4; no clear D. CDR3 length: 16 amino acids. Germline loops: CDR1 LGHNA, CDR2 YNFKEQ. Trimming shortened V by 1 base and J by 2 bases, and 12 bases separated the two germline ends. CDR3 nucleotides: TGTGCCAGCAGCCAAGGCACTGGGTTAACCAAAAACATTCAGTACTTC. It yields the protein CASSQGTGLTKNIQYF.

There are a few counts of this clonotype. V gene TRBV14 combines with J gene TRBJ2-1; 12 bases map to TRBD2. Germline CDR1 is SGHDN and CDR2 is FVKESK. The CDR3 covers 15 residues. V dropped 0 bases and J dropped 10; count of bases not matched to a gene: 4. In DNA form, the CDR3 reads TGTGCCAGCAGCCAAGAACGGACTAGCGGGATGGAGCAGTTCTTC. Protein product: CASSQERTSGMEQFF.

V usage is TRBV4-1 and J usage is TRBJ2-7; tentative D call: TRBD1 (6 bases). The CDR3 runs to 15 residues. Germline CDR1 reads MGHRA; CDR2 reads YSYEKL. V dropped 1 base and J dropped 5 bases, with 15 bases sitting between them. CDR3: CASSQAYRVRNEQYF. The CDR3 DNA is TGCGCCAGCAGCCAAGCCTACAGGGTTAGAAACGAGCAGTACTTC.

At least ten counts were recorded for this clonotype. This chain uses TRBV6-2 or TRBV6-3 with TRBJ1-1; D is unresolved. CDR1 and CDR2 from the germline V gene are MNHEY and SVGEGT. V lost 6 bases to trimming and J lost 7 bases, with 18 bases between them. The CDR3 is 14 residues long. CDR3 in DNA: TGTGCCAGCAGGGTACAGTCCCATGCTGGTGAAGCTTTCTTT. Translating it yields CASRVQSHAGEAFF.

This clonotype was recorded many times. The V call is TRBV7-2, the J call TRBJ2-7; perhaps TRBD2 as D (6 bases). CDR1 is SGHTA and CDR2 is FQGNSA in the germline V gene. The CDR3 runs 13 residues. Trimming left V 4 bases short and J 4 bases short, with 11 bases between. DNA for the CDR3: TGTGCCAGCAGCTCGGGAGTCCGATACGAGCAGTACTTC. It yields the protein CASSSGVRYEQYF.

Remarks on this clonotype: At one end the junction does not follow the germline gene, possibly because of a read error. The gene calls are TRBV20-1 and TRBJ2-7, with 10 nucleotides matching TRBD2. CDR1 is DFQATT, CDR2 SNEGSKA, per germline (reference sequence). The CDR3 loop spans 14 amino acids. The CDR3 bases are TGCAGTTCTAGTAAGCGGGGGGGCTCCTACGAGCAGTACTTC. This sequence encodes CSSSKRGGSYEQYF.